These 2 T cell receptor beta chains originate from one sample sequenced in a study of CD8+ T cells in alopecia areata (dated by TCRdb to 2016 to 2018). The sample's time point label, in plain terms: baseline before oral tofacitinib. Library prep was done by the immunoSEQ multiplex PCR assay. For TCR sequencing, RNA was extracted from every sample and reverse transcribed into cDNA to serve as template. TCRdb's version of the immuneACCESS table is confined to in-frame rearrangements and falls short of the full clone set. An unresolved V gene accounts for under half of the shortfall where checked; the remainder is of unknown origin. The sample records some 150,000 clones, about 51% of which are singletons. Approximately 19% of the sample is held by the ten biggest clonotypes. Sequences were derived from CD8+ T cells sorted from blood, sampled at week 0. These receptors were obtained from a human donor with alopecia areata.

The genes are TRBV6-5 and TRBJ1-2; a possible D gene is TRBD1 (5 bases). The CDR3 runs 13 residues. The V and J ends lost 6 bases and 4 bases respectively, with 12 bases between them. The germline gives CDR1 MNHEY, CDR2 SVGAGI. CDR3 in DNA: TGTGCCAGCAGCGAAGACAGAATCTATGGCTACACCTTC. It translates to CASSEDRIYGYTF.

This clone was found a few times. The CDR3 nucleotides read TGTGCCAGCGGCGGGGAGTACTCTGGGGCCAACGTCCTGACTTTC. Its translation: CASGGEYSGANVLTF. The chain carries TRBV7-9 and TRBJ2-6; tentatively, D is TRBD2 (6 bases). With 8 bases removed from V and 0 bases from J, the gap between germline ends came to 11 bases. This CDR3 is 15 amino acids long. Germline-derived CDR1 and CDR2 are SEHNR and FQNEAQ (reference sequence).